Listed below are T cell receptor beta chains from one sample, sequenced in a study of CD8+ T cells in alopecia areata. Clones were read by immunoSEQ multiplex PCR, and TCRdb kept only the in-frame ones, dropping some. The sample records 150,000 or so clones, about three fifths being singletons. This specimen was CD4+ T cells sorted from blood, taken at week 4, from a patient treated with tofacitinib. These receptor sequences come from a human donor with alopecia areata. Each CDR3 is given with its conserved first and last residue. Each record gives: V gene, clone size, J gene, D gene, CDR3 DNA, CDR3 protein. D genes are given only for firm matches. Not all rows give a size; the values are once, few, many and, for expanded clones, a class.

TRBV6-5	.	TRBJ1-6	.	TGTGCCGCTTCAAGGGGGGCTGGCAATTCACCCCTCCACTTT	CAASRGAGNSPLHF
TRBV5-1	.	TRBJ1-5	TRBD1	TGCGCCAGCAGCCCGGGACAGCATCAGCCCCAGCATTTT	CASSPGQHQPQHF
TRBV27	.	TRBJ2-7	.	TGTGCCAGCAGTTTAAGTCCCTCCTACGAGCAGTACTTC	CASSLSPSYEQYF
TRBV5-6	.	TRBJ2-1	.	TGTGCCAGCCTGAGGCTATTAATTGTCGATGAGCAGTTCTTC	CASLRLLIVDEQFF
TRBV20-1	.	TRBJ2-5	.	TGCAGCGGCAGGTTGACAGAGACCCAGTACTTC	CSGRLTETQYF
TRBV5-1	few	TRBJ1-1	.	TGCGCCAGCAGCTACGGACAGTTGAACACTGAAGCTTTCTTT	CASSYGQLNTEAFF
TRBV18	few	TRBJ1-5	.	TGTGCCAGCTCACTTTCCGGGGGGAATCAGCCCCAGCATTTT	CASSLSGGNQPQHF
TRBV7-8	.	TRBJ1-2	.	TGTGCCAGCAGGTTGGGGGGGCGGGACACCCCTGGTGGCTACACCTTC	CASRLGGRDTPGGYTF
TRBV7-6	.	TRBJ2-5	.	TGTGCCAGCAACCAGGCGGCAGAGACCCAGTACTTC	CASNQAAETQYF
TRBV7-6	.	TRBJ1-1	TRBD1	TGTGCCAGCAGCCCCACCGAAAGACAGGGGCTGAACACTGAAGCTTTCTTT	CASSPTERQGLNTEAFF
TRBV18	.	TRBJ2-5	.	TGTGCCAGCTCACGGGGGGAGACCCAGTACTTC	CASSRGETQYF
TRBV5-6	.	TRBJ2-5	.	TGTGCCAGCAGCTTTCGGGAGACCCAGTACTTC	CASSFRETQYF
TRBV7-9	.	TRBJ2-5	TRBD1	TGTGCCAGCAGCTTAGGCCAGGGGGCTGGGGAGACCCAGTACTTC	CASSLGQGAGETQYF
TRBV4-1	once	TRBJ1-2	.	TGCGCCAGCAGCCAAGCGGGGTCTCAAGGGGGAGATAGTGGCTACACCTTC	CASSQAGSQGGDSGYTF
TRBV19	.	TRBJ2-7	.	TGTGCCAGTAGTATCCGGACGAAAATAGGGGAGCAGTACTTC	CASSIRTKIGEQYF
TRBV6-5	.	TRBJ2-2	.	TGTGCCAGCAGTGCCGGACTGACCGCGGAGCTGTTTTTT	CASSAGLTAELFF
TRBV15	.	TRBJ1-1	.	TGTGCCACCAGCAGGATTGGACAGAACCGGGGTACTGAAGCTTTCTTT	CATSRIGQNRGTEAFF
TRBV5-1	.	TRBJ2-7	TRBD1	TGCGCCAGCAGCTTGGGCGGACAGGGTTTCTACGAGCAGTACTTC	CASSLGGQGFYEQYF
TRBV29-1	.	TRBJ2-5	TRBD1	TGCAGCGTTGAAGGCCGACAGGGGGACCGGGAGACCCAGTACTTC	CSVEGRQGDRETQYF
TRBV5-6	.	TRBJ1-6	TRBD1	TGTGCCAGCAGCGTAGGACAGGGCGGGAATTCACCCCTCCACTTT	CASSVGQGGNSPLHF
TRBV5-5	few	TRBJ2-7	.	TGTGCCAGCAGCTCCTCGGTCTCAAACTCCTACGAGCAGTACTTC	CASSSSVSNSYEQYF
TRBV5-6	.	TRBJ1-5	.	TGTGCCAGCAGCATCAGCAATCAGCCTCAGCATTTT	CASSISNQPQHF
TRBV9	few	TRBJ1-4	TRBD1	TGTGCCAGCAGCCGCACACCGACAGGGGAATCTAATGAAAAACTGTTTTTT	CASSRTPTGESNEKLFF
TRBV29-1	.	TRBJ1-3	.	TGCAGCGCTCAGATTTCTGGAAACACCATATATTTT	CSAQISGNTIYF
TRBV20-1	.	TRBJ2-7	.	TGCAGTGCCCTACGAGTCTACGAGCAGTACTTC	CSALRVYEQYF
TRBV4-1	.	TRBJ2-4	TRBD1	TGCGCCAGCAGCCAAGGCCGGATTCAACAGGGGCTAGCCAAAAACATTCAGTACTTC	CASSQGRIQQGLAKNIQYF